One and the same sample provided the 29 T cell receptor beta chains below, sequenced in a study of patients and donors after allogeneic stem cell transplantation (dated by TCRdb to the early 2020s). The library was built by means of RT-PCR. The data were produced on a NextSeq 550. The public sequencing data were trimmed at Q25 with fastp and processed into clonotypes with MiXCR by TCRdb, which kept only in-frame beta chains. Every CDR3 protein is listed once, alongside the most common genes and DNA of its rows. The sample contains 800,000 to 1,000,000 distinct CDR3 sequences, about a sixth of them found a single time. The ten largest clones take up around 6% of the sample. The specimen sequenced was blood, either unsorted or a sorted T cell fraction (not recorded which). The receptors stem from a human donor who was either an allogeneic HSCT recipient or a stem cell or donor lymphocyte infusion donor (not recorded which). It is not recorded whose cells these are; they may come from a transplant donor.

This clonotype occurred once. The J gene is TRBJ2-2, the V gene TRBV7-9; D call uncertain. CDR1 is SEHNR, CDR2 FQNEAQ, per germline (reference sequence). The V gene lost 7 bases and the J gene lost 3 bases, with 12 bases spanning the gap. The CDR3 runs to 14 residues. The CDR3 protein is CASTTEDYTGELFF. DNA of the CDR3: TGTGCCAGCACCACCGAGGATTACACCGGGGAGCTGTTTTTT.

The CDR3 protein is CSDAEGTYGYTF. In nucleotides, the CDR3 is TGCAGCGACGCGGAGGGTACCTATGGCTACACCTTC. This chain links TRBV29-1 with TRBJ1-2; D unclear. CDR3 length: 12 residues. Between the trimmed V and J ends, which lost 7 bases and 4 bases, there was a span of 13 bases. CDR1 is SQVTM and CDR2 is ANQGSEA in the germline V gene.

The genes are TRBV3-1 and TRBJ2-7; the D gene could be TRBD1 or TRBD2 (5 bases each). This CDR3 comprises 16 residues. CDR1 and CDR2 from the germline V gene are LGHDT and YNNKEL (reference sequence). V lost 4 bases, J lost 5 bases, and 21 bases lay in between. The CDR3 coding sequence is TGTGCCAGCAGCCTCAGGGACGGATCCTTCGGGGACGAGCAGTACTTC. It encodes CASSLRDGSFGDEQYF.

V gene TRBV3-1 combines with J gene TRBJ1-2; no firm D call. This CDR3 is built from 17 residues. V was pared by 0 bases and J by 2 bases, with 16 bases between. CDR1 and CDR2 (germline): LGHDT, YNNKEL (reference sequence). CDR3 amino acids: CASSQDLAFGENYGYTF. The CDR3 bases are TGTGCCAGCAGCCAAGATCTAGCGTTCGGGGAAAACTATGGCTACACCTTC.

V gene TRBV2 combines with J gene TRBJ2-3; D is ambiguous. CDR1 SNHLY and CDR2 FYNNEI come from the germline V gene. This CDR3 spans 15 amino acids. Trimming pared 1 base from V and 0 bases from J, leaving 8 bases between. The CDR3 reads CASSEEATSTDTQYF. CDR3 nucleotides: TGTGCCAGCAGTGAAGAAGCGACTAGCACAGATACGCAGTATTTT.

This clonotype turned up a few times. The chain combines TRBV7-2 with TRBJ2-1, with 7 positions matching TRBD2. Germline CDR1 is SGHTA and CDR2 is FQGNSA. This CDR3 contains 17 residues. After removal of 3 bases from V and 6 bases from J, the junction contained 14 bases not matched to a gene. CDR3 DNA: TGTGCCAGCAGCTTCACCCCTCTGACTAGCCCGGGCAATGAGCAGTTCTTC. Protein product: CASSFTPLTSPGNEQFF. The variable domain in full, completed from reference TRBV7-2 and TRBJ2-1, reads GAGVSQSPSNKVTEKGKDVELRCDPISGHTALYWYRQSLGQGLEFLIYFQGNSAPDKSGLPSDRFSAERTGGSVSTLTIQRTQQEDSAVYLCASSFTPLTSPGNEQFFGPGTRLTVL.

This clonotype was picked up a small number of times. At one boundary the junction diverges from the germline segment, which might be a read error. The chain combines TRBV6-2 or TRBV6-3 with TRBJ2-7; D gene ambiguous. The CDR3 sequence is 12 residues long. Germline assignment: CDR1 MNHEY and CDR2 SVGEGT. The DNA of the CDR3 is TGTGCCAGCAGTCCCGAGAGGATAGGCCGGCTTTTC. Encoded protein: CASSPERIGRLF.

A few counts support this clonotype. The chain is built from TRBV5-1 and TRBJ1-1; a possible D gene is TRBD1 (5 bases). The CDR3 spans 14 residues. CDR1 and CDR2 (germline): SGHRS, YFSETQ. The V and J ends lost 0 bases and 4 bases respectively, with 10 bases between them. CDR3 sequence (DNA): TGCGCCAGCAGCTTGGTGCGGGGCAGCACTGAAGCTTTCTTT. The encoded protein is CASSLVRGSTEAFF.

The chain links TRBV12-3 or TRBV12-4 to TRBJ2-7, with 9 bases aligning to TRBD1. J was trimmed by 7 bases and V by 5 bases; bases with no gene match: 12. This CDR3 is built from 15 residues. DNA for the CDR3: TGTGCCAGCAGTGCAGGGACAGGGAGAGTGTGGGAGCAGTACTTC. Encoded protein: CASSAGTGRVWEQYF.

The chain recombines TRBV6-1 with TRBJ2-1; D remains unclear. Per the germline V gene, CDR1 is MNHNS and CDR2 is SASEGT. CDR3 length equals 16 residues. The V end lost 6 bases, the J end lost 1 base, and 16 bases lay between the germline ends. CDR3 loop: CASRISMAASYNEQFF. The CDR3 DNA is TGTGCCAGCAGGATAAGTATGGCGGCTTCCTACAATGAGCAGTTCTTC.

This clonotype occurred a few times. The rearrangement joins TRBV9 to TRBJ2-2, with D unclear. The CDR3 covers 15 residues. Germline loops: CDR1 SGDLS, CDR2 YYNGEE. V was cut by 0 bases and J by 3 bases, with 9 bases left in between. The CDR3 region has the DNA TGTGCCAGCAGCGTAGGGGTGGTGGACACCGGGGAGCTGTTTTTT. This gives the protein CASSVGVVDTGELFF.

This clonotype was seen at least ten times. V is TRBV29-1 and J is TRBJ2-2; D unclear. Trimming shortened V by 4 bases and J by 6 bases, and 12 bases separated the two germline ends. The germline CDR1 and CDR2 sequences are SQVTM and ANQGSEA. There are 13 residues in the CDR3. The CDR3 DNA is TGCAGCGTTGGGGGTTTTGGAGCCGGGGAGCTGTTTTTT. This codes for CSVGGFGAGELFF.

This clonotype has a handful of counts. The rearrangement links TRBV20-1 to TRBJ2-7; 9 bases are shared with TRBD1. CDR1 and CDR2 from the germline V gene are DFQATT and SNEGSKA (reference sequence). The length of the CDR3 is 12 residues. With 6 bases clipped from V and 11 bases from J, the junction kept 11 bases outside the gene matches. CDR3 residues: CSARDRDDLEYF. The DNA for the CDR3 is TGCAGTGCAAGGGACAGGGATGACCTTGAGTACTTC.

The V call is TRBV5-6, the J call TRBJ1-3, with D maybe TRBD1 (5 bases). Deletions cut 4 bases from V and 3 bases from J, with 17 bases between. The CDR3 consists of 16 residues. Germline assignment: CDR1 SGHDT and CDR2 YYEEEE. The CDR3 reads CASSTPRERGGNTIYF. The CDR3 bases are TGTGCCAGCAGCACCCCCAGGGAGAGAGGTGGAAACACCATATATTTT.

At least ten counts were recorded for this clonotype. The J gene is TRBJ1-2, the V gene TRBV12-3 or TRBV12-4; the D is unclear. The CDR3 totals 12 residues. Trimming stripped 6 bases from V and 2 bases from J, with 7 bases between. The CDR3 spells CASSTLNYGYTF. The CDR3 coding sequence is TGTGCCAGCAGCACCCTCAACTATGGCTACACCTTC.

This clonotype was recorded many times. The chain is built from TRBV4-1 and TRBJ1-1; a possible D gene is TRBD1 (5 bases). Deletions cut 4 bases from V and 0 bases from J, with 18 bases between. This CDR3 is built from 17 residues. Germline-derived CDR1 and CDR2 are MGHRA and YSYEKL. The CDR3 is CASSLTGTAVVNTEAFF. In DNA form, the CDR3 reads TGCGCCAGCAGCCTCACCGGGACTGCCGTAGTGAACACTGAAGCTTTCTTT.

A few counts support this clonotype. The chain joins TRBV4-3 to TRBJ1-2; TRBD1 might be the D (5 bases). Per germline, CDR1 LGHNA and CDR2 YSLEER. This CDR3 is 15 amino acids long. V lost 0 bases to trimming and J lost 2 bases, with 10 bases between them. CDR3 DNA sequence: TGCGCCAGCAGCCAAGAAGTCCGGGGGAACTATGGCTACACCTTC. Amino acid sequence: CASSQEVRGNYGYTF.

The rearrangement uses TRBV5-1 and TRBJ2-5; D is undetermined. V was clipped by 2 bases and J by 3 bases, with 11 bases between them. The CDR3 sequence is 14 residues long. Germline V gives CDR1 SGHRS, CDR2 YFSETQ. The CDR3 sequence is CASSLISMEETQYF. CDR3 nucleotide sequence: TGCGCCAGCAGCTTAATTAGCATGGAAGAGACCCAGTACTTC. Looking up the rest from reference TRBV5-1 and TRBJ2-5 gives the full variable domain: KAGVTQTPRYLIKTRGQQVTLSCSPISGHRSVSWYQQTPGQGLQFLFEYFSETQRNKGNFPGRFSGRQFSNSRSEMNVSTLELGDSALYLCASSLISMEETQYFGPGTRLLVL.

This chain links TRBV7-9 with TRBJ2-1; D could derive from TRBD1 or TRBD2 (5 bases each). CDR3 length equals 12 residues. Trimming left V 6 bases short and J 8 bases short, with 11 bases between. The germline V gene encodes CDR1 SEHNR and CDR2 FQNEAQ (reference sequence). The CDR3 reads CASRGDGYEQFF. CDR3 DNA: TGTGCCAGCAGGGGGGATGGCTATGAGCAGTTCTTC.

This clonotype occurred a few times. The chain combines TRBV12-3 or TRBV12-4 with TRBJ2-3, with 9 bases fitting TRBD2. V shed 5 bases, J shed 3 bases, and the junction held 12 bases outside the gene matches. This CDR3 region has 17 residues. CDR3 sequence reads: CASSRGRGGTVTDTQYF. The CDR3 bases are TGTGCCAGCAGTCGCGGGAGGGGGGGAACGGTGACAGATACGCAGTATTTT.

This clonotype has just a few counts. The chain is built from TRBV4-2 and TRBJ2-7; 15 positions agree with TRBD2. Germline CDR1 reads LGHNA; CDR2 reads YNFKEQ. V shed 0 bases and J 3 bases; nucleotides not matched to a gene: 6. CDR3 length: 18 residues. This CDR3 is CASSQDGWGLAGGYEQYF. DNA of the CDR3: TGTGCCAGCAGCCAAGATGGTTGGGGACTAGCGGGGGGCTACGAGCAGTACTTC.

The chain recombines TRBV9 with TRBJ1-1, with D uncertain. Trimming shortened V by 4 bases and J by 6 bases, and 10 bases separated the two germline ends. The CDR3 extends over 12 amino acids. In germline, CDR1 is SGDLS, CDR2 YYNGEE. In DNA, the CDR3 is TGTGCCAGCAGCCCTGACCCTGCTGAAGCTTTCTTT. Its translation is CASSPDPAEAFF.

This clonotype has just a few counts. The chain recombines TRBV7-6 with TRBJ2-3; maybe TRBD2 (5 bases). Germline CDR1 and CDR2: SGHVS and FNYEAQ. V was clipped by 7 bases and J by 4 bases, with 18 bases between them. This CDR3 has 15 amino acids. CDR3 DNA sequence: TGTGCCAGCACTTCCGGACTGCTACACGCAGATACGCAGTATTTT. Its translation: CASTSGLLHADTQYF.

This chain joins TRBV12-3 or TRBV12-4 and TRBJ1-1; 7 bases agree with TRBD1. The CDR3 contains 15 residues. V gave up 6 bases and J gave up 5 bases; unmatched junction bases: 12. The CDR3 nucleotides read TGTGCCAGCAGCCGGGACAGCGAGAGGAGGACTGAAGCTTTCTTT. Its protein is CASSRDSERRTEAFF.

Many counts were recorded for this clonotype. This chain uses TRBV7-2 with TRBJ1-1, with 7 positions matching TRBD1. With 5 bases clipped from V and 4 bases from J, the junction kept 10 bases outside the gene matches. CDR3 length equals 15 residues. In germline, CDR1 is SGHTA, CDR2 FQGNSA. The chain's CDR3 is CASSPRQGLGTEAFF. The CDR3 coding sequence is TGTGCCAGCAGCCCTCGACAGGGATTGGGCACTGAAGCTTTCTTT.

This clonotype was counted a few times. The V call is TRBV12-3 or TRBV12-4, the J call TRBJ2-5, with D possibly being TRBD1 or TRBD2 (7 bases each). V shed 5 bases and J shed 5 bases, with 15 bases lying between them. The CDR3 has 14 residues. In DNA, the CDR3 is TGTGCCAGCAGTGGACAGGCGGGGGAGGAGACCCAGTACTTC. Translating it yields CASSGQAGEETQYF.

The table lists this clonotype with many counts. The chain is built from TRBV5-1 and TRBJ2-1, with D possibly being TRBD2 (5 bases). The germline V gene has CDR1 SGHRS and CDR2 YFSETQ. V lost 4 bases to trimming and J lost 2 bases, with 7 bases between them. The CDR3 length is 13 residues. The CDR3 loop is CASSDGTYNEQFF. The CDR3 nucleotides read TGCGCCAGCAGCGACGGGACCTACAATGAGCAGTTCTTC.

The table lists this clonotype with a few counts. J is TRBJ2-3 and V is TRBV12-3 or TRBV12-4; D gene ambiguous. V was pared by 2 bases and J by 4 bases, with 16 bases between. The CDR3 is 16 amino acids. The DNA for the CDR3 is TGTGCCAGCAGTTTAACACTGCCGGCCGGTCCAGATACGCAGTATTTT. Amino acid sequence: CASSLTLPAGPDTQYF.

This chain uses TRBV20-1 with TRBJ2-7, with TRBD1 identical over 8 bases. The germline V gene encodes CDR1 DFQATT and CDR2 SNEGSKA (reference sequence). After removal of 4 bases from V and 4 bases from J, the junction contained 12 bases not matched to a gene. The CDR3 contains 15 residues. CDR3 region: CSATTQPGGKYEQYF. The CDR3 DNA follows: TGCAGTGCTACAACACAGCCAGGGGGCAAATACGAGCAGTACTTC.